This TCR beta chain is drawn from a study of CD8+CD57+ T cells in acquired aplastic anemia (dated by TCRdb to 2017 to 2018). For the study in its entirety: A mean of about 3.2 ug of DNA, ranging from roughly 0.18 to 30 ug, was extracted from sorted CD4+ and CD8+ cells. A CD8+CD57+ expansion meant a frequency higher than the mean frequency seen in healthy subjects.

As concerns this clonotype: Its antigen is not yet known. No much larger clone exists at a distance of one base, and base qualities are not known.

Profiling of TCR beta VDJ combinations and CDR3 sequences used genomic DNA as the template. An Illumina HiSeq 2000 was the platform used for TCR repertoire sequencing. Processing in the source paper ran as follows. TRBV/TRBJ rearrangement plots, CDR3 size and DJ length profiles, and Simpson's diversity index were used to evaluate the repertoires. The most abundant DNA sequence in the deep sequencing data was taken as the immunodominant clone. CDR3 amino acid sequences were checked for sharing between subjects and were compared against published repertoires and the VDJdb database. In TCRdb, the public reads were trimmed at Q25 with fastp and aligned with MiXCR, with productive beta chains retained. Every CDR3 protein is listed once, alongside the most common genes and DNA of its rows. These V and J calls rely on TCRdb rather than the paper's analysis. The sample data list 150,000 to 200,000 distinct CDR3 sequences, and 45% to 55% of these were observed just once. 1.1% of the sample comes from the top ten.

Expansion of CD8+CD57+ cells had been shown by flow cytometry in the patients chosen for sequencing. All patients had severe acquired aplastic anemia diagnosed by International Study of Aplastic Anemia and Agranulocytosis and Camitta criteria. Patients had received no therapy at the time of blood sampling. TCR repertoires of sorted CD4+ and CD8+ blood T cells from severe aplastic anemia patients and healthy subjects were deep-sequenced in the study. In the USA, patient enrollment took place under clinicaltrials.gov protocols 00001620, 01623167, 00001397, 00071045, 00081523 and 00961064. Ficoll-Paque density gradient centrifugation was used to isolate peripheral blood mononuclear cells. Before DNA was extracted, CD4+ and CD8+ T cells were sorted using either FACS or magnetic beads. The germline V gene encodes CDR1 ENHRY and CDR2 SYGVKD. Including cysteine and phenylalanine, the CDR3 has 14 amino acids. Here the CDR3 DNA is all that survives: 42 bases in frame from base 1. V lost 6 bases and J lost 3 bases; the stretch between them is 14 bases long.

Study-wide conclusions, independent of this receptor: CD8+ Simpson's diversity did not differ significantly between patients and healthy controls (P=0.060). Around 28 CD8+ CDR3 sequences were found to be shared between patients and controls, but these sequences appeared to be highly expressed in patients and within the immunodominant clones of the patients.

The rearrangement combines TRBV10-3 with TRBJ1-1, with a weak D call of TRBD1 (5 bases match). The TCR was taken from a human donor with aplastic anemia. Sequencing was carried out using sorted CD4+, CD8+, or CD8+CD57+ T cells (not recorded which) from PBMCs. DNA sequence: TGTGCCATCAGGGAACGATTAGGGGACACTGAAGCTTTCTTT. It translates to CAIRERLGDTEAFF.